These 12 T cell receptor beta chains came from one sample sequenced in a study of hypomethylating agent response in myelodysplastic syndrome. Using immunoSEQ multiplex PCR, the repertoire was profiled, and TCRdb retains in-frame clones only, with some absent. The table lists 1,500 to 2,500 clones, just over 85% of them singletons. Sample: bone marrow, taken before or after starting hypomethylating agent treatment for myelodysplastic syndrome (not recorded which). The receptors originated from a human donor with myelodysplastic syndrome.

The chain combines TRBV11-2 with TRBJ2-1; D may be TRBD1 (5 bases). Germline values: CDR1 SGHAT, CDR2 FQNNGV. The CDR3 extends over 13 amino acids. V was cut by 1 base and J by 10 bases, with 11 bases left in between. As DNA, the CDR3 is TGTGCCAGCAGCTTAGTGACAGCTTGGGAGCAGTTCTTC. It encodes CASSLVTAWEQFF.

The rearrangement links TRBV5-1 to TRBJ2-7; 8 bases fit TRBD1. Germline V gene lookup returns CDR1 SGHRS and CDR2 YFSETQ. J lost 5 bases, V lost 1 base, and 8 bases had no gene match. The CDR3 length is 15 residues. CDR3 DNA: TGCGCCAGCAGCTTGAATGGACAGGGAAGGAACGAGCAGTACTTC. This sequence encodes CASSLNGQGRNEQYF. The full variable domain, rest sourced from reference TRBV5-1 and TRBJ2-7, is KAGVTQTPRYLIKTRGQQVTLSCSPISGHRSVSWYQQTPGQGLQFLFEYFSETQRNKGNFPGRFSGRQFSNSRSEMNVSTLELGDSALYLCASSLNGQGRNEQYFGPGTRLTVT.

The chain combines TRBV7-6 with TRBJ2-7; 10 bases fit TRBD1. V lost 0 bases, J lost 5 bases, and 7 bases stayed unmatched. CDR1 SGHVS and CDR2 FNYEAQ come from the germline V gene. The CDR3 loop spans 16 amino acids. CDR3 sequence: CASSLAGTGEGHEQYF. In nucleotides, the CDR3 is TGTGCCAGCAGCTTAGCTGGGACAGGGGAGGGCCACGAGCAGTACTTC.

Here the CDR3 DNA reads TGTGCCAGCAGCCCCGGGACAGTGAGCGGGGAGCTGTTTTTT. This encodes CASSPGTVSGELFF. The rearrangement joins TRBV7-8 to TRBJ2-2, with 7 bases lining up with TRBD1. This CDR3 contains 14 residues. The germline V gene has CDR1 SGHVS and CDR2 FQNEAQ. J lost 7 bases, V lost 5 bases, and 7 bases had no gene match.

The chain combines TRBV6-6 with TRBJ2-1; TRBD1 matches 7 bases. Germline assignment: CDR1 MNHNY and CDR2 SVGAGI (reference sequence). CDR3 size: 16 residues. The V and J ends lost 6 bases and 0 bases, in that order; junction bases with no gene match: 8. The chain's CDR3 is CASSARGSRSYNEQFF. The CDR3 DNA reads as TGTGCCAGCAGCGCCAGGGGGTCCCGCTCCTACAATGAGCAGTTCTTC.

The J gene is TRBJ1-5, the V gene TRBV6-1; D gene unclear. Trimming took off 2 bases at V and 3 bases at J, with 14 bases between the two ends. CDR1 and CDR2 (germline): MNHNS, SASEGT. The CDR3 consists of 16 residues. The CDR3 nucleotides are TGTGCCAGCAGTGAAAGGCGGCAGGCCTTCAATCAGCCCCAGCATTTT. It encodes CASSERRQAFNQPQHF.

This chain uses TRBV6-5 with TRBJ2-7; 12 nucleotides agree with TRBD1. The CDR3 covers 13 residues. J lost 5 bases, V lost 7 bases, and 3 bases had no gene match. The germline CDR1 and CDR2 sequences are MNHEY and SVGAGI. This chain's CDR3 is CASIGTGGNEQYF. The CDR3 DNA sequence: TGTGCCAGCATTGGGACAGGGGGCAACGAGCAGTACTTC.

The CDR3 region is CASTLGGRAGANVLTF. Here the CDR3 DNA reads TGTGCCAGCACCCTAGGGGGGAGGGCTGGGGCCAACGTCCTGACTTTC. The chain recombines TRBV9 with TRBJ2-6, with D tentatively TRBD2 (7 bases). The V end lost 6 bases, the J end lost 2 bases, and 15 bases lay between the germline ends. From germline, CDR1 is SGDLS and CDR2 YYNGEE. There are 16 residues in the CDR3.

The chain has TRBV11-2 and TRBJ2-7; no clear D. The CDR3 has 15 residues. V lost 7 bases and J lost 4, with 20 bases in between. Germline CDR1 SGHAT, CDR2 FQNNGV. The CDR3 nucleotides are TGTGCCAGCACCCCCATAAAGGGTGGGGTTTACGAGCAGTACTTC. Amino acid sequence: CASTPIKGGVYEQYF.

The genes are TRBV19 and TRBJ2-2; no firm D call. CDR3 length equals 12 residues. Germline V CDR1 and CDR2: LNHDA, SQIVND (reference sequence). Trimming shortened V by 3 bases and J by 8 bases, and 7 bases separated the two germline ends. The CDR3 DNA sequence: TGTGCCAGTAGTATCGTTTGGGGGGAGCTGTTTTTT. This encodes CASSIVWGELFF.

The V call is TRBV9, the J call TRBJ2-3, with D maybe TRBD2 (5 bases). This CDR3 spans 15 amino acids. V gave up 2 bases and J gave up 1 base, with 11 bases separating them. CDR1 is SGDLS and CDR2 is YYNGEE in the germline V gene. The CDR3 bases are TGTGCCAGCAGCGTCAAGCGGACCCGCACAGATACGCAGTATTTT. This translates into CASSVKRTRTDTQYF.

V and J are TRBV15 and TRBJ1-2; D gene unclear. Germline-derived CDR1 and CDR2 are LNHNV and YYDKDF (reference sequence). The CDR3 consists of 12 residues. Trimming removed 0 bases from V and 3 bases from J, with 2 bases in between. The CDR3 is CATSREDYGYTF. As DNA, the CDR3 is TGTGCCACCAGCAGAGAGGACTATGGCTACACCTTC. The full variable domain, its missing parts supplied by reference TRBV15 and TRBJ1-2, is DAMVIQNPRYQVTQFGKPVTLSCSQTLNHNVMYWYQQKSSQAPKLLFHYYDKDFNNEADTPDNFQSRRPNTSFCFLDIRSPGLGDTAMYLCATSREDYGYTFGSGTRLTVV.